The clone carrying this T cell receptor beta chain was found many times. The antigen is not known. The data are from a study of T cells after yellow fever vaccination. Findings and limits, study-wide: After the booster, approximately 96% of CD4 and approximately 90% of CD8 primary-response clones were re-detected. The bulk population could contribute abundant contaminating clonotypes to FACS-sorted repertoires. Of the clonotypes, a small share occurred in both CD4 and CD8 compartments.

Synthesis of TCR cDNA relied on 5'RACE template switching, which attached a universal primer site and UMIs. From the 5' RACE reads, TCRdb called clonotypes with MiXCR, one entry per CDR3 protein. The sample yields 300,000 to 400,000 distinct CDR3 sequences, approximately 12% seen once. The CDR3 length is 12 residues. Trimming removed 8 bases at V and 2 bases at J, with 10 bases between. The germline V gene encodes CDR1 SEHNR and CDR2 FQNEAQ (reference sequence). The chain combines TRBV7-9 with TRBJ2-7; D uncertain. The sequence derives from a man aged 18 to 29 who received the YFV17D yellow fever vaccine. The specimen comprised CD4+ T cells sorted from PBMCs, sampled 15 days after the yellow fever booster vaccination. CDR3 bases: TGTGCCAGCGCGGCGGTAACCTACGAGCAGTACTTC. Its protein is CASAAVTYEQYF. The variable domain in full, with the rest retrieved from reference TRBV7-9 and TRBJ2-7, is DTGVSQNPRHKITKRGQNVTFRCDPISEHNRLYWYRQTLGQGPEFLTYFQNEAQLEKSRLLSDRFSAERPKGSFSTLEIQRTEQGDSAMYLCASAAVTYEQYFGPGTRLTVT.